The 8 T cell receptor beta chains reported below all come from one sample, sequenced in a study of beta chain features in type 1 diabetes. Regarding the study as a whole: TCRB CDR3s from Type 1 diabetes patients were moderately but significantly shorter in all four CD4+ subsets.

Their target antigens are unknown. TCRB transcripts that were expressed got sequenced, as all of the isolated RNA had been reverse transcribed. Libraries were prepared by immunoSEQ multiplex PCR; TCRdb keeps only in-frame clonotypes and omits some of them. The repertoire includes 500,000 to 650,000 clones, 12% of them detected once, and more than 0.09% sits in the top ten. The sample consisted of naive CD4+ T cells from blood. The receptors were sampled from a man under 40 with type 1 diabetes.

The chain recombines TRBV10-3 with TRBJ2-1; D remains ambiguous. Germline assignment: CDR1 ENHRY and CDR2 SYGVKD. CDR3 length equals 12 residues. Trimming cost V 4 bases and J 6 bases, with 7 bases left between them. The CDR3 nucleotides read TGTGCCATCAGTGTTCTCATCAATGAGCAGTTCTTC. Translation gives CAISVLINEQFF.

This sequence joins TRBV4-3 and TRBJ2-5; D could derive from TRBD1 or TRBD2 (5 bases each). The length of the CDR3 is 15 residues. Trimming took off 0 bases at V and 7 bases at J, with 15 bases between the two ends. The germline V gene has CDR1 LGHNA and CDR2 YSLEER. The CDR3, as DNA: TGCGCCAGCAGCCAAGAAGAAGGCTTTGGGGGGACCCAGTACTTC. Translation gives CASSQEEGFGGTQYF.

This sequence joins TRBV28 and TRBJ2-2; no reliable D call. V dropped 5 bases and J dropped 0 bases, with 7 bases sitting between them. Germline-derived CDR1 and CDR2 are MDHEN and SYDVKM. The CDR3 is 14 amino acids. Written as DNA, the CDR3 is TGTGCCAGCAGTCCGGGTCCGAACACCGGGGAGCTGTTTTTT. Protein sequence: CASSPGPNTGELFF.

This clone has a handful of counts. The chain combines TRBV19 with TRBJ1-5, with D possibly TRBD1 on 6 matching bases. CDR1 is LNHDA, CDR2 SQIVND, per germline (reference sequence). Trimming stripped 3 bases from V and 3 bases from J, with 12 bases between. The CDR3 loop spans 15 amino acids. This chain's CDR3 is CASSIPDSVNQPQHF. The CDR3 coding sequence is TGTGCCAGTAGTATTCCGGACAGCGTCAATCAGCCCCAGCATTTT.

The table lists this clone with a few counts. The chain links TRBV29-1 to TRBJ2-7; D possibly corresponds to TRBD1 (5 bases). The CDR3 is 14 residues long. The germline CDR1 and CDR2 sequences are SQVTM and ANQGSEA. The V gene lost 7 bases and the J gene lost 1 base, with 17 bases spanning the gap. The CDR3 region has the DNA TGCAGCGCCGAAGGTTCCCAGGGTTCCTACGAGCAGTACTTC. Translated: CSAEGSQGSYEQYF.

This clone has more than one count but fewer than ten. This chain uses TRBV25-1 with TRBJ1-1; D is uncertain. The CDR3 has 13 amino acids. CDR1 and CDR2 from the germline V gene are MGHDK and SYGVNS. V was pared by 5 bases and J by 2 bases, with 9 bases between. CDR3 protein: CASSKAHNTEAFF. CDR3 coding DNA: TGTGCCAGCAGTAAGGCCCACAACACTGAAGCTTTCTTT.

The V gene is TRBV6-1, the J gene TRBJ2-6; TRBD1 might be the D (6 bases). With 4 bases removed from V and 0 bases from J, the gap between germline ends came to 10 bases. Germline V gene data show CDR1 as MNHNS and CDR2 as SASEGT. The CDR3 consists of 16 residues. CDR3 bases: TGTGCCAGCAGTGGGCAGGGGAGCTCTGGGGCCAACGTCCTGACTTTC. It is translated as CASSGQGSSGANVLTF.

This clone turned up a few times. V is TRBV7-9 and J is TRBJ2-7; 7 bases fit TRBD1. Per the germline V gene, CDR1 is SEHNR and CDR2 is FQNEAQ (reference sequence). With V trimmed by 5 bases and J by 9 bases, 7 bases remained unmatched. The CDR3 spans 12 residues. This CDR3 reads CASSTRQGRQYF. CDR3 DNA: TGTGCCAGCAGCACCCGACAGGGAAGGCAGTACTTC. The full variable domain, its missing parts supplied by reference TRBV7-9 and TRBJ2-7, is DTGVSQNPRHKITKRGQNVTFRCDPISEHNRLYWYRQTLGQGPEFLTYFQNEAQLEKSRLLSDRFSAERPKGSFSTLEIQRTEQGDSAMYLCASSTRQGRQYFGPGTRLTVT.